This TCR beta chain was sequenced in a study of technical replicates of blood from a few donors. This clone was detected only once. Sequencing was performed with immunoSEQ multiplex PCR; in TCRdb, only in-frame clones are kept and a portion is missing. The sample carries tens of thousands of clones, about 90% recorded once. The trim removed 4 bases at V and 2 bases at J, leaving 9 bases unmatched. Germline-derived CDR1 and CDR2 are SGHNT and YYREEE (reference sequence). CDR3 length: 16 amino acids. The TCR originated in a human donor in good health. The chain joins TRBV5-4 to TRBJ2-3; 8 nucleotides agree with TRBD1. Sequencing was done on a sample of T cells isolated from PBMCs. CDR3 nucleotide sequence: TGTGCCAGCAGCCCGACAGGGGAGTGGAACACAGATACGCAGTATTTT. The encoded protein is CASSPTGEWNTDTQYF.